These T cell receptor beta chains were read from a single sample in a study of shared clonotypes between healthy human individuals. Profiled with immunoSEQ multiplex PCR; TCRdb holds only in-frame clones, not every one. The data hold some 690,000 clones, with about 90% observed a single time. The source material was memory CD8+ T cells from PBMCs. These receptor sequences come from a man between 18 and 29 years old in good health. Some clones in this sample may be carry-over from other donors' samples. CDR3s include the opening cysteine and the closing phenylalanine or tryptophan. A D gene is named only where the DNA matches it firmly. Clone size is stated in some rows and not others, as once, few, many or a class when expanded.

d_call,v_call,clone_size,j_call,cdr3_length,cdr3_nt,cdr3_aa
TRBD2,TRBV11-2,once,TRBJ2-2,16,TGTGCCAGCAGCTTAGTGAGAGCGGGAGCCACCGGGGAGCTGTTTTTT,CASSLVRAGATGELFF
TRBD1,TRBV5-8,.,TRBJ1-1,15,TGTGCCAGCAGCGCCCTTACAGGGGGGCGTGATGAAGCTTTCTTT,CASSALTGGRDEAFF
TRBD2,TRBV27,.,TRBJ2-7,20,TGTGCCAGCACCGGCGATCCCGGACTAGCGGGAGCCTGGCGTCCCTACGAGCAGTACTTC,CASTGDPGLAGAWRPYEQYF
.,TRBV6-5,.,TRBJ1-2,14,TGTGCCAGCAGTTACACACGTTGGGGTGATGGCTACACCTTC,CASSYTRWGDGYTF
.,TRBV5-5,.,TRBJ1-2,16,TGTGCCAGCAGCTTCGGGTATGTAGACCCAAACTCCGGCTACACCTTC,CASSFGYVDPNSGYTF
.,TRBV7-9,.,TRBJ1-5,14,TGTGCCAGCAGCTCCCCGGGGGCTAATCAGCCCCAGCATTTT,CASSSPGANQPQHF
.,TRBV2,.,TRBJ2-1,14,TGTGCCAGCAGTAAGAGGGCCTCCTACAATGAGCAGTTCTTC,CASSKRASYNEQFF
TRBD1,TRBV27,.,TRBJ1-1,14,TGTGCCAGCAGTCCGGGACAGTTGAACACTGAAGCTTTCTTT,CASSPGQLNTEAFF
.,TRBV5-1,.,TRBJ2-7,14,TGCGCCAGCAGCTTGCATCCGGGATCCAACGAGCAGTACTTC,CASSLHPGSNEQYF
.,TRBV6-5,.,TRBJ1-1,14,TGTGCCAGCAGTTTGGGCGAATGGAACACTGAAGCTTTCTTT,CASSLGEWNTEAFF
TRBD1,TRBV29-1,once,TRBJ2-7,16,TGCAGCGTTGCGGGGACAGAACAAAGCTATAACTACGAGCAGTACTTC,CSVAGTEQSYNYEQYF
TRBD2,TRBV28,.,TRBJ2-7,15,TGTGCCAGCAGTTTAGCGGGAGCCCACTCCTACGAGCAGTACTTC,CASSLAGAHSYEQYF
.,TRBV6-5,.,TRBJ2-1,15,TGTGCCAGCAGTTACGAGGGCGGAGGCCACAATGAGCAGTTCTTC,CASSYEGGGHNEQFF
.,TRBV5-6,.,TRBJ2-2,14,TGTGCCAGCAGCCTAGGGACCATCTCCGGGGAGCTGTTTTTT,CASSLGTISGELFF
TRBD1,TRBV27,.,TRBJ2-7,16,TGTGCCAGCAGTTTAACAGGGGGAGTTATCCCCTACGAGCAGTACTTC,CASSLTGGVIPYEQYF
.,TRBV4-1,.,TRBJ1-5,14,TGCGCCAGCAGCCAAGTAGGCACACATCAGCCCCAGCATTTT,CASSQVGTHQPQHF
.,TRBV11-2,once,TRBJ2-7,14,TGTGCCAGCAGCTCAGACAGATACCACTACGAGCAGTACTTC,CASSSDRYHYEQYF
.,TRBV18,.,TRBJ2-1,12,TGTGCCAGCTCACCACCGGGGAATGAGCAGTTCTTC,CASSPPGNEQFF
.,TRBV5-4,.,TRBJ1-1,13,TGTGCCAGCAGCTTCCGGGGCGGCACTGAAGCTTTCTTT,CASSFRGGTEAFF
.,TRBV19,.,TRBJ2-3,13,TGTGCCAGTAGTATGTTTAGCACAGATACGCAGTATTTT,CASSMFSTDTQYF
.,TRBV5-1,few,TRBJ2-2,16,TGCGCCAGCAGCTTTCCCGGGACCGACTACACCGGGGAGCTGTTTTTT,CASSFPGTDYTGELFF
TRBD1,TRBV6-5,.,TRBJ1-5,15,TGTGCCAGCAGTACGGGACAGGGACATACCCAGCCCCAGCATTTT,CASSTGQGHTQPQHF
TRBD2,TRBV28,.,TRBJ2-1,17,TGTGCCAGCAGTTTATGGGAAGAGGGCGGGAGGGCGAATGAGCAGTTCTTC,CASSLWEEGGRANEQFF
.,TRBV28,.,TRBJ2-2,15,TGTGCCAGCAGTTTTATGGGCATGAACACCGGGGAGCTGTTTTTT,CASSFMGMNTGELFF
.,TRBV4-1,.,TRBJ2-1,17,TGCGCCAGCAGCCAGAAGTTGACCGGGAGCTTCTACAATGAGCAGTTCTTC,CASSQKLTGSFYNEQFF
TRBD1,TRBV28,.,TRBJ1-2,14,TGTGCCAGCAGTCTACAGGGGTTCGCCTATGGCTACACCTTC,CASSLQGFAYGYTF
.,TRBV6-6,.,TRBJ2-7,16,TGTGCCAGCAGTTACTCGAAGGCGAGGGGGGTCGGGGAGCAGTACTTC,CASSYSKARGVGEQYF
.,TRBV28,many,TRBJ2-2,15,TGTGCCAGCAGGTCGACAGATGCGAACACCGGGGAGCTGTTTTTT,CASRSTDANTGELFF
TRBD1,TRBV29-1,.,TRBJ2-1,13,TGCAGCGCTCTGGGACAGGGAAACAATGAGCAGTTCTTC,CSALGQGNNEQFF
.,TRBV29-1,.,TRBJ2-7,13,TGCAGCGTTGTAGGGGACGGAGGCTACGAGCAGTACTTC,CSVVGDGGYEQYF
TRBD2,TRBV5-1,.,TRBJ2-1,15,TGCGCCAGCAGCTTGGCAGCGGGAGCCTACAATGAGCAGTTCTTC,CASSLAAGAYNEQFF
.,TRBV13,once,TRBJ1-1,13,TGTGCCAGCAGTCAACTAGGGTGGACTGAAGCTTTCTTT,CASSQLGWTEAFF
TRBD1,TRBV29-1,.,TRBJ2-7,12,TGCAGCGTTGGGACAGGGGTCGACGAGCAGTACTTC,CSVGTGVDEQYF
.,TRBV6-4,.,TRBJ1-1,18,TGTGCCAGCAGTGTGTCGTTTATCCGGGAGTTAGCGAACACTGAAGCTTTCTTT,CASSVSFIRELANTEAFF
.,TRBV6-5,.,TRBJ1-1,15,TGTGCCAGCAGTTACTCCTTTTTTGGGGCCACTGAAGCTTTCTTT,CASSYSFFGATEAFF
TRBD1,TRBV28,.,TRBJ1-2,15,TGTGCCAGCGGGCCGACCGTGGACAGGCTCTATGGCTACACCTTC,CASGPTVDRLYGYTF
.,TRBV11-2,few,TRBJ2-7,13,TGTGCCAGCAGCTTAGAGCGGGACTACGAGCAGTACTTC,CASSLERDYEQYF
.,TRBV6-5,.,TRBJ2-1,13,TGTGCCAGCAGTTATTTAGGGTCGAATGAGCAGTTCTTC,CASSYLGSNEQFF
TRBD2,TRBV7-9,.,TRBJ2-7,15,TGTGCCAGCATTAGCGTGACTAGCGGGAGCTACGAGCAGTACTTC,CASISVTSGSYEQYF
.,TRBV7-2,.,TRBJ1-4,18,TGTGCCAGCAGCTTACGGTCGACAGGCCGTGCAACTAATGAAAAACTGTTTTTT,CASSLRSTGRATNEKLFF
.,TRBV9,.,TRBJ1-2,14,TGTGCCAGCAGCGTAGATAGGGGCACCTATGGCTACACCTTC,CASSVDRGTYGYTF
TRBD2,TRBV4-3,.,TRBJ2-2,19,TGCGCCAGCAGCCAGGGTTACGGACTAGCGGAGTCGAACACCGGGGAGCTGTTTTTT,CASSQGYGLAESNTGELFF